Described below is a single T cell receptor beta chain sequence and its context. Its antigen remains unidentified. CD45RO/CCR7/CD25/CD127/CD95/CD27 sorting isolated CD4+ naive, central memory, regulatory and stem cell-like memory cells. Sequencing targeted expressed TCRB transcripts, as all isolated RNA had been reverse transcribed. The assay was immunoSEQ multiplex PCR, and TCRdb's table has in-frame clones only and misses some. The sample has 500,000 to 650,000 clones; under 15% are singletons. This sample stems from a study of beta chain features in type 1 diabetes. Findings of the study overall: Researchers reported that naive, central memory and Treg TCRB repertoires appeared more similar in patients than in healthy donors. Individuals with type 1 diabetes displayed fewer insertions and more deletions at VDJ junctions. Short templates might get an advantage during PCR, and this would be equal in patients and controls. There was a moderate but significant shortening of TCRB CDR3s in all four CD4+ subsets of Type 1 diabetes patients.

Germline CDR1 and CDR2: SGHNT and YYREEE (reference sequence). V was cut by 4 bases and J by 8 bases, with 10 bases left in between. The length of the CDR3 is 12 residues. The sample consisted of naive CD4+ T cells from blood. This receptor was taken from a man aged 25 to 45 with type 1 diabetes. The chain employs TRBV5-4 and TRBJ2-1, with D uncertain. This chain's CDR3 is CASSRMSDEQFF. CDR3 coding DNA: TGTGCCAGCAGCCGAATGTCTGATGAGCAGTTCTTC.